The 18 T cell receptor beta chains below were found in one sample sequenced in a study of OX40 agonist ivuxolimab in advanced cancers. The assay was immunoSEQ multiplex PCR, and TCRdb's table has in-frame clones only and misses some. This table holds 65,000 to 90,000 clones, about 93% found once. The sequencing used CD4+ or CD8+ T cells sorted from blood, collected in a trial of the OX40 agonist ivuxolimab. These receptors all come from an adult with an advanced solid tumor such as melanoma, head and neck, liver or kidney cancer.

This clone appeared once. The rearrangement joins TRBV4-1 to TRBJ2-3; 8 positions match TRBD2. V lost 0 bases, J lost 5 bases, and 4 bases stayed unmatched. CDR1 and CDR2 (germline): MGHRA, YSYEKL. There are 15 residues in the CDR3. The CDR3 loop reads CASSQDPGGIDTQYF. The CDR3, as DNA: TGCGCCAGCAGCCAAGATCCGGGAGGGATAGATACGCAGTATTTT.

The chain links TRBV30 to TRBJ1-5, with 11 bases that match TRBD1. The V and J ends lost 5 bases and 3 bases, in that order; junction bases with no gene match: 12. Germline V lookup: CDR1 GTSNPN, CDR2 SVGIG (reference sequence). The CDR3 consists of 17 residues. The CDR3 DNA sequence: TGTGCCTGGCGCGCGCGCCGGGACAGGGGGGTCAATCAGCCCCAGCATTTT. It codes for CAWRARRDRGVNQPQHF.

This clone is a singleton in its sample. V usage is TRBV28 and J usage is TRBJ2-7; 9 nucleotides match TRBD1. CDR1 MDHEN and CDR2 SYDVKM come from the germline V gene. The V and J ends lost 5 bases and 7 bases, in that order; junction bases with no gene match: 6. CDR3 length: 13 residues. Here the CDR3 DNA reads TGTGCCAGCAGTGTACCGGGACAGGGAGAGCAGTACTTC. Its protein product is CASSVPGQGEQYF.

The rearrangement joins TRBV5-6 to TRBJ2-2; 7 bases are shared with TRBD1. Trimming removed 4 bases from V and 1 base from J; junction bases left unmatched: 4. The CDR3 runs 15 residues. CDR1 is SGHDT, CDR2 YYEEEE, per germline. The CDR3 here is CASSPRDRNTGELFF. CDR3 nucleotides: TGTGCCAGCAGCCCCCGGGACAGGAACACCGGGGAGCTGTTTTTT.

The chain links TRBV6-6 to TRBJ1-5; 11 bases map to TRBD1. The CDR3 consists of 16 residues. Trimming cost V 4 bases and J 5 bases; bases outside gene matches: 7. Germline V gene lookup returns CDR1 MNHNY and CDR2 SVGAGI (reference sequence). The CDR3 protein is CASSSTRTGGDQPQHF. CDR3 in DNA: TGTGCCAGCAGTTCCACCCGGACAGGGGGCGATCAGCCCCAGCATTTT.

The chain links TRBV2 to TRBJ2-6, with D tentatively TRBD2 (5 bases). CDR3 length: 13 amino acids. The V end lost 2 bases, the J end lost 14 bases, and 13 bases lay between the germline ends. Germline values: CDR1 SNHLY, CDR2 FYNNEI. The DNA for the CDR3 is TGTGCCAGCAGTGAACGAGGAGGTCTAATCCTGACTTTC. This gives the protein CASSERGGLILTF.

CDR3 residues: CASSTQTGARETQYF. CDR3 coding DNA: TGTGCCAGCAGCACCCAGACAGGGGCCCGGGAGACCCAGTACTTC. The chain combines TRBV7-2 with TRBJ2-5, with TRBD1 matching 8 bases. The V and J ends lost 5 bases and 5 bases, in that order; junction bases with no gene match: 10. The CDR3 loop spans 15 amino acids. Germline CDR1 reads SGHTA; CDR2 reads FQGNSA.

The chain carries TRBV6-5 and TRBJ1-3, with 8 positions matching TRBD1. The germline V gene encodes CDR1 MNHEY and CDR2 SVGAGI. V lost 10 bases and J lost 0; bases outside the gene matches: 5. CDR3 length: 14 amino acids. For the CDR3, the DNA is TGTGCCACGTTAACAGGGGGCTCTGGAAACACCATATATTTT. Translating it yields CATLTGGSGNTIYF.

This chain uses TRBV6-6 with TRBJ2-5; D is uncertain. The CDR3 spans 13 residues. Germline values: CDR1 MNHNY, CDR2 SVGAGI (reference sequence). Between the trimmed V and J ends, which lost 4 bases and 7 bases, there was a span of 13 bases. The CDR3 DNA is TGTGCCAGCAGTTCCATACTTCGCAGGACCCAGTACTTC. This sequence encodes CASSSILRRTQYF.

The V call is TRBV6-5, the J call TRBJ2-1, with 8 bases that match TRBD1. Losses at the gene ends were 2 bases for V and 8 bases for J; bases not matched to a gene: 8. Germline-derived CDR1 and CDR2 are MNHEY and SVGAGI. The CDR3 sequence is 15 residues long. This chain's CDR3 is CASSYQDRVRHEQFF. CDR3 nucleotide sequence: TGTGCCAGCAGTTACCAGGACAGGGTCCGGCATGAGCAGTTCTTC.

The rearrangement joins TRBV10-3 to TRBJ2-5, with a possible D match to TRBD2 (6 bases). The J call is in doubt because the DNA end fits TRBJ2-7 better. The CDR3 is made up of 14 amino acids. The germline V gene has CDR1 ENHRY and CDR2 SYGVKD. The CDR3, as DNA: TGTGCCATCACCGCGGAGGCGGGGAGCCACGAGCAGTACTTC. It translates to CAITAEAGSHEQYF.

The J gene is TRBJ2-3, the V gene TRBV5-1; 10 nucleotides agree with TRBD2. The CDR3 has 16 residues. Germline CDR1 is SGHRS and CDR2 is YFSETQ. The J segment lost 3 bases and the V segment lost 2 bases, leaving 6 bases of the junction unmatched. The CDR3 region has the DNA TGCGCCAGCAGCTTCACGCCTAGCGGGAGAACAGATACGCAGTATTTT. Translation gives CASSFTPSGRTDTQYF.

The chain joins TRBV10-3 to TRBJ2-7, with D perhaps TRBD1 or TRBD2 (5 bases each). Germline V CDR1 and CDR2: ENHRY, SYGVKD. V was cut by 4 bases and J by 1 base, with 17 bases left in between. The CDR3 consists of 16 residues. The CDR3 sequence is CAISGSPKGRSYEQYF. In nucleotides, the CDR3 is TGTGCCATCAGTGGGTCTCCTAAGGGGAGATCCTACGAGCAGTACTTC.

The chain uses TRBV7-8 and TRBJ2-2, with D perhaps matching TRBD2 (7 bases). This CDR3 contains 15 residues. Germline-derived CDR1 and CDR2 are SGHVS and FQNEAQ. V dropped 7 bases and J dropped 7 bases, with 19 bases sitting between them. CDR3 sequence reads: CASTVGGQAIGELFF. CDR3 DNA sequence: TGTGCCAGCACCGTGGGGGGGCAAGCGATCGGGGAGCTGTTTTTT.

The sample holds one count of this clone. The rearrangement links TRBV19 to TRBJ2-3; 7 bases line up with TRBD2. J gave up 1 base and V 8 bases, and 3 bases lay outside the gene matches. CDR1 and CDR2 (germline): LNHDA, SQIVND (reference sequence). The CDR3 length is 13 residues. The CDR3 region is CASGAGGTDTQYF. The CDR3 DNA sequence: TGTGCCAGTGGGGCGGGAGGCACAGATACGCAGTATTTT.

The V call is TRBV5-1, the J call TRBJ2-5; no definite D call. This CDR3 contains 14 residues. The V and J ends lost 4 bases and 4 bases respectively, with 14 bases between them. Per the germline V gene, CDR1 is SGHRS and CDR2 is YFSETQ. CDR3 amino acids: CASSPISPPETQYF. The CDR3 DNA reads TGCGCCAGCAGCCCTATCAGCCCGCCAGAGACCCAGTACTTC.

CDR3: CASSLEPGHEKLFF. CDR3 in DNA: TGTGCCAGCAGCCTGGAACCCGGCCACGAAAAACTGTTTTTT. V usage is TRBV7-9 and J usage is TRBJ1-4, with D hard to call. Germline assignment: CDR1 SEHNR and CDR2 FQNEAQ (reference sequence). The CDR3 contains 14 residues. Trimming took off 5 bases at V and 8 bases at J, with 15 bases between the two ends. Full variable domain (remainder filled in from reference TRBV7-9 and TRBJ1-4): DTGVSQNPRHKITKRGQNVTFRCDPISEHNRLYWYRQTLGQGPEFLTYFQNEAQLEKSRLLSDRFSAERPKGSFSTLEIQRTEQGDSAMYLCASSLEPGHEKLFFGSGTQLSVL.

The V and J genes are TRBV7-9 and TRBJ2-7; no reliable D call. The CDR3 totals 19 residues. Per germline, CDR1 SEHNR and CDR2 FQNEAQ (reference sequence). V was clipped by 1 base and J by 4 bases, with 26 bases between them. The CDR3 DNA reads TGTGCCAGCAGCTTAGGCCGTCGGGCCCCACAAGCCCTCCCTTACGAGCAGTACTTC. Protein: CASSLGRRAPQALPYEQYF.